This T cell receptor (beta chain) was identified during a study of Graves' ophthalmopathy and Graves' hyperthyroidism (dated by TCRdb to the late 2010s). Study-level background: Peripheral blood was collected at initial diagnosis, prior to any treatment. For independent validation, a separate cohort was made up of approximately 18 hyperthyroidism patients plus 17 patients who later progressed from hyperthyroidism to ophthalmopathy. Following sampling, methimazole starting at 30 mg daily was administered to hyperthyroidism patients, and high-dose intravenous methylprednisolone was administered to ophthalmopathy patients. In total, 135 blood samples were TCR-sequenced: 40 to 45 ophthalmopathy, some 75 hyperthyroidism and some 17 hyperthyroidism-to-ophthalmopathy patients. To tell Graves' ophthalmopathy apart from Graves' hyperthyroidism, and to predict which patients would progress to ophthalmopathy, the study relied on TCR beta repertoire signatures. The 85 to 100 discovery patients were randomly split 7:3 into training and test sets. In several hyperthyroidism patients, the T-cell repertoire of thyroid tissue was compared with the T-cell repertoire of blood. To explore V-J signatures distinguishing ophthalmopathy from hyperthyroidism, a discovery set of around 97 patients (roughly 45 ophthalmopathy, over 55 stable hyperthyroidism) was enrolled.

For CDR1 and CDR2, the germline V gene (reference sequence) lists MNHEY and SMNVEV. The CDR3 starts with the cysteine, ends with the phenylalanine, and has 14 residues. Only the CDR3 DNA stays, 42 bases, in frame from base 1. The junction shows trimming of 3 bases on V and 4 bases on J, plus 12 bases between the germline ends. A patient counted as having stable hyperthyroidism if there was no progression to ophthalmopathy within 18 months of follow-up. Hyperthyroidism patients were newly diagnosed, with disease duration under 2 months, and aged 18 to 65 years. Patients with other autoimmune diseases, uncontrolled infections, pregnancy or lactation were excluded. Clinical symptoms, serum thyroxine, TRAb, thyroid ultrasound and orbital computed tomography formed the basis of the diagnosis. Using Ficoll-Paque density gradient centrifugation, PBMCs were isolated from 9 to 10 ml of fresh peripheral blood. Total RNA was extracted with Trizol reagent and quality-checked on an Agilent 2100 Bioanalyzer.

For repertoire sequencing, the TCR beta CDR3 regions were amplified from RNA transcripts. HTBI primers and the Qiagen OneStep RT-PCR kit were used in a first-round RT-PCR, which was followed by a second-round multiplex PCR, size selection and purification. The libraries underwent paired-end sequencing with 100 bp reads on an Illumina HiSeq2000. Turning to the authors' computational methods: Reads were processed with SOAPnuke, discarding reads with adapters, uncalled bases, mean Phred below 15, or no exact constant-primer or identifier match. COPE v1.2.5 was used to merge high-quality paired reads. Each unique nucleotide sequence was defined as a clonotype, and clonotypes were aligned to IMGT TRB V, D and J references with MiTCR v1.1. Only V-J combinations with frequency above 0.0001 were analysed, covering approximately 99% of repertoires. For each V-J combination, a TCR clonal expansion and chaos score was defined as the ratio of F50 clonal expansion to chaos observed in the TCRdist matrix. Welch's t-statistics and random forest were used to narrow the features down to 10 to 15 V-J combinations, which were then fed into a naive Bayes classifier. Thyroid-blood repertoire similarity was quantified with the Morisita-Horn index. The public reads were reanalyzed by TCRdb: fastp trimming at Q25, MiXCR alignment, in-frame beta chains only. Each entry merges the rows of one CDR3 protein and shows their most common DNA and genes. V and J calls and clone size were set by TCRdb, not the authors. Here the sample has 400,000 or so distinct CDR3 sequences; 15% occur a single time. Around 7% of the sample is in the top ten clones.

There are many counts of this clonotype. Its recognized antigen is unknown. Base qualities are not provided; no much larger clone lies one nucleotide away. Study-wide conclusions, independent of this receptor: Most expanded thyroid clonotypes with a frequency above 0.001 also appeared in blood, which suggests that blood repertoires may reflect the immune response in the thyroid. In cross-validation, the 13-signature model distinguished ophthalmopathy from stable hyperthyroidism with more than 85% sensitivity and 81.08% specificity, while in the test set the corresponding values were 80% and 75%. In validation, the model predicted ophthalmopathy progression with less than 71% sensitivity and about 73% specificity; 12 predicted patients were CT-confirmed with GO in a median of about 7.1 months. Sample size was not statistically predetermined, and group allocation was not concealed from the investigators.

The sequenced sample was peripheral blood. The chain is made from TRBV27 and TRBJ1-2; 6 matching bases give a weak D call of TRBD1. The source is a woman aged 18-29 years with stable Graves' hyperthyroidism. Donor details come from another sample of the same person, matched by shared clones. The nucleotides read TGTGCCAGCAGTTTGGGGGGCGCCGTCTATGGCTACACCTTC. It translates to CASSLGGAVYGYTF.